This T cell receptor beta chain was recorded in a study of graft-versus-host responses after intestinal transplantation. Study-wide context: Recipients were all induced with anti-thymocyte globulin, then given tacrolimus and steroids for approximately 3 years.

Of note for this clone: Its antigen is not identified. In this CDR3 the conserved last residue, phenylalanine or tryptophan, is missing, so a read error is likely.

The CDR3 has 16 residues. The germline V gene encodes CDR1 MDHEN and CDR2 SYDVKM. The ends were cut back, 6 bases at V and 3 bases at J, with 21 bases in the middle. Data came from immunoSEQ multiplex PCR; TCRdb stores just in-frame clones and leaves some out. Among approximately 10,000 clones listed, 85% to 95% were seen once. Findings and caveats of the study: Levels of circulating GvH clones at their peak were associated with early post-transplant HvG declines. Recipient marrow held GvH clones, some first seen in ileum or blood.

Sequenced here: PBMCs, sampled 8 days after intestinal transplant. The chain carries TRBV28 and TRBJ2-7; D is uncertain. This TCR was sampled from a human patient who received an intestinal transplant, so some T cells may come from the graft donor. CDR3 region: CASRPLGSARIYEQYL. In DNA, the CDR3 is TGTGCCAGCAGGCCTTTAGGAAGCGCTCGGATCTACGAGCAGTACTTG.